This T cell receptor beta chain was captured by sequencing in a study of T cells after yellow fever vaccination (dated by TCRdb to the late 2010s). Background for the entire study: Libraries from fractions with low cell numbers were prepared with the SMART-Seq v4 Ultra Low Input RNA kit. To follow T-cell clones before and after both primary and booster YFV17D yellow fever vaccination, bulk TCR alpha and beta repertoires underwent longitudinal sequencing. Two healthy male donors made up the cohort, one aged 18 to 30 years and the other aged 30 to 40 years. Blood was drawn at multiple timepoints before and after primary and secondary immunization, with bulk PBMC replicates and cell subsets isolated. What the research found in general, with its limitations: The secondary T-cell response was found to be weaker but faster than the primary response, with a peak reached on day 5 rather than on day 15. After the booster, most of the clones that had expanded following primary vaccination were detected again (approximately 95% of CD4 and 88% of CD8), which suggests that memory was broadly maintained. A small fraction of clonotypes appeared in both the CD4 and CD8 compartments, likely as a result of convergent recombination. Only two donors were included in the study, so the extent to which the findings can be generalized is limited. FACS-sorted repertoires could contain abundant contaminating clonotypes from the bulk population, so computational filtering was required.

The sample's treatment or condition label, decoded: live attenuated yellow fever vaccine strain. Two biological replicates of bulk PBMCs were collected at each blood-draw timepoint. A standard Ficoll-Paque protocol was used to isolate PBMCs from peripheral blood. RNA was extracted with TriZol from bulk PBMCs, CD4 and CD8 fractions, and dextramer-positive and dextramer-negative fractions. The CDR3 contains 17 residues, cysteine and phenylalanine counted. The sequence is cut down to CDR3 DNA, 51 bases in frame from base 1. Germline trimming: 2 bases from V, 1 base from J; junction bases outside gene matches: 11. CDR1 and CDR2 are drawn from the germline V gene: SGHRS, YFSETQ. This clonotype was picked up many times. Its antigen target is currently unknown. Base qualities are not provided; no much larger clone lies one nucleotide away. TCR cDNA was made using 5'RACE template switching, a step that added a universal primer site and unique molecular identifiers. Priming for cDNA synthesis came from both the TCR alpha and TCR beta constant segments. Two PCR steps were used to amplify libraries, with sample barcodes and sequencing adapters being added in the second step. Sequencing of libraries was done on Illumina HiSeq 2500 (2x100 bp) or NovaSeq (2x150 bp). In the original analysis: MIGEC was used to demultiplex reads and collapse the reads into UMI consensus sequences, and MiXCR was used for V(D)J alignment. Clonotypes responding to the vaccine were identified with edgeR on replicate PBMC samples, with the criteria of FDR below 0.01 and a log2 fold change above 5 up to day 15. Bulk clonotypes were assigned CD4 or CD8 identity according to which sequenced CD4 or CD8 repertoire held them at higher abundance. TCRdb redid the processing of the public reads, applying fastp at Q25 and MiXCR, and retained in-frame beta chains. For every CDR3 protein sequence, its rows merge into one entry that carries the most common genes and DNA. Here the V and J calls rest on TCRdb's processing, not on the authors' analysis. This sample has 450,000 to 600,000 distinct CDR3 sequences in its table, and around a sixth of those were observed once. 17% of the sample belongs to the ten largest clones.

This sequence originates from a man aged 18 to 29 who received the YFV17D yellow fever vaccine. The sequence joins TRBV5-1 to TRBJ2-5; the junction holds 7 bases that match TRBD1. Sequences were derived from PBMCs, sampled 5 days after the first yellow fever vaccination. The DNA sequence is TGCGCCAGCAGCTTCCAACCATCGACAGGGCTCCAAGAGACCCAGTACTTC. It codes for CASSFQPSTGLQETQYF.